The T cell receptor (beta chain) described here comes from a study of cytomegalovirus exposure and HLA in healthy donors (dated by TCRdb to the late 2010s). Regarding the complete study: An earlier analysis of around 600 of the donors reported 250 to 300 Gb of sequence data and 117 million unique TCR beta sequences from about 200 million T cells. Roughly 290 gigabases of sequencing data and approximately 92 million unique TCR sequences made up an early release that covered fewer than 650 HLA-typed donors. Of the roughly 400 genotyped donors, 81% fell in the genetic ancestry cluster associated with self-reported Caucasian donors. The study aimed to test whether signatures of past pathogen exposure could be identified by cataloging public T cell receptors. The study used immunosequencing to profile the T cell repertoires of several hundred subjects and linked those repertoires to cytomegalovirus serostatus. Besides the first cohort of 666 subjects, a separate validation cohort made up of about 120 different subjects was used. To predict cytomegalovirus infection status, the study brought together high-throughput TCR immunosequencing, statistical association of individual TCRs with disease status, and machine learning. A later analysis re-examined previously published TCR beta repertoires from more than 650 donors and added high-resolution HLA genotyping to investigate patterns of TCR occurrence. In the later analysis, no new phenotypic data were used to find candidate immune exposures; instead, reliance was placed on TCR beta sequences and their occurrence across donors. An earlier analysis of several hundred of the donors applied high-throughput TCR beta sequencing to assess whether each TCR beta V gene segment acted as functional or pseudogenic. Donor age, sex, ethnicity and CMV serostatus were compiled alongside the repertoire data. A later genetic analysis took genome-wide SNP genotypes for about 65% of the roughly 670 donors and used that subset as a discovery cohort. Every discovery cohort repertoire had been produced on one sequencing platform. HLA typing covered class I and class II loci at four-digit resolution. Typing coverage varied by locus: about 629-630 donors for A, B, C, DRB1 and DQB1; approximately 500 for DQA1; some 610 for DPA1; 450 to 480 for DPB1. Roughly five DR-DQ haplotypes were handled as single units for association and clustering because linkage in the cohort was strong. Among some 410 genotyped donors of the cohort, an average of around 240,000 unique TCR beta nucleotide sequences were sequenced per donor, roughly a sixth of them non-productive. Overall study results and their limits: Over 15 rarely observed V segments, including chromosome 9 orphons, were excluded from the earlier analysis of some 590 of the donors because counts were too low. Immune exposure information for the cohort was limited to CMV serostatus. Several of the top co-occurrence clusters appeared to be linked to parvovirus B19, influenza, CMV and Epstein-Barr virus, according to a later analysis. Three of the identified cytomegalovirus-associated TCR beta chains were confirmed in vitro to be specific for cytomegalovirus antigens. Assigning TCR associations to individual alleles was difficult when HLA alleles, especially DR and DQ, strongly co-occurred. A further reported finding was that TCR beta sequences accurately predicted the HLA-A and HLA-B alleles for most subjects in the first cohort. This cohort had only TCR beta chains sequenced, and the lack of alpha or paired-chain data limited which features could be detected. In both the original and validation cohorts, the classifier was reported to diagnose cytomegalovirus status with high specificity and sensitivity. In the study, around 150 TCR beta chains were listed as associated with cytomegalovirus. In a later analysis, TCR association rates were found to vary across HLA loci, with the most associated TCRs seen for DRB1 alleles and the fewest for HLA-C alleles. In a later analysis, most CMV-associated TCR beta chains were found to appear HLA-restricted, with HLA associations seemingly driven largely by CMV exposure. A cluster of highly shared sequence variants was judged likely to be a technical artifact of the sequencing pipeline. While some public TCRs were present in many individuals, most TCR sequences turned up only very rarely across donors. The authors suggested that the approach could potentially be extended to other disease states and immunological phenotypes. An association between a missense DCLRE1C variant and V-gene and J-gene trimming of TCR beta chains was found in a later genetic analysis and replicated in an independent cohort. HLA typing was unavailable for some donors at each locus, so association tests used only the typed subset. A later analysis associated 17,000 or so TCR beta sequences with specific HLA alleles at a false discovery rate of 0.05. Because the 87-base-pair reads could not distinguish some IMGT-functional V segments, including TRBV6-2 and TRBV6-3, those segments were excluded. In a later analysis, HLA-associated TCR beta chains showed more clonal expansion and lower generation probabilities than non-associated chains that were equally common. Presence/absence analyses assumed roughly uniform sequencing depth across donors, an assumption that may not hold. According to a later genetic analysis, donors in an Asian-associated ancestry cluster had fewer N-insertions in productive TCRs than the roughly 670-donor mean. Linkage disequilibrium might explain the correlated functional status among segregating V segments, but an unknown experimental factor could not be excluded. An earlier analysis of around 500 of the donors showed that most TCR beta V segments appeared in productive rearrangements either about 87% or about 30% of the time, which broadly matched IMGT annotations.

Trimming costs V 1 base and J 4 bases, and their ends lie 8 bases apart. The germline V gene sets CDR1 to SGHTA and CDR2 to FQGNSA. The CDR3, cysteine through phenylalanine, is 14 amino acids long. Only the CDR3 region is kept as DNA, spanning 42 bases read in frame from base 1. The cohort consisted of 650 to 700 healthy bone marrow donors. At the time of sampling, all cohort members were nominally healthy, though unrecorded immune exposures were likely present. CMV serostatus was recorded as positive for 250 to 300 and negative for about 50% of the roughly 670 cohort members, whereas no CMV serostatus was recorded for the donor in question. A peripheral blood sample was provided by each donor, and peripheral blood mononuclear cells were used for TCR beta sequencing. The Qiagen DNeasy Blood Extraction Kit was used to extract genomic DNA from the blood cell samples. Receptor libraries were prepared by the immunoSEQ multiplex PCR assay. For the multiplex PCR, a mixture combining 60 forward primers for TCR Vbeta segments and 13 reverse primers for TCR Jbeta segments was used. Amplification of the CDR3 region of rearranged TCR beta genes was performed with a multiplex PCR assay on genomic DNA. The amplified TCR beta libraries were sequenced on the Illumina HiSeq System as 87-base-pair reads. On the authors' methods: Across the 670 or so repertoires, a later analysis counted tens of millions of unique TCR beta chains, around 10 million of which were shared by at least two donors. Raw reads were error-corrected and collapsed into unique sequences by a nearest-neighbor algorithm in which closely related sequences were merged to remove PCR and sequencing errors. Alignment of CDR3 sequences to IMGT reference sequences was used to assign V, D and J gene segments. For a sequence to be retained, a match of at least six nucleotides to both a V gene segment and a J gene segment was required. A rearrangement was called productive if the CDR3 had no stop codons and remained in frame with V and J, and every other rearrangement was called non-productive. CDR3 was defined by IMGT convention, running from the second conserved V-encoded cysteine to the conserved J-encoded phenylalanine. Sequences without an unambiguous match to a single V gene segment were excluded from the earlier analysis of 450 to 650 of the donors. An earlier analysis of several hundred of the donors called V segments functional above 56.7% productive rearrangements and segregating when the between-donor standard deviation exceeded 5%. A statistical classification framework was developed to diagnose cytomegalovirus status using the catalog of TCR beta chain sequences. In a later analysis, TCR nucleotide sequences were compared against IMGT/GENE-DB human TR gene sequences so that V and J genes could be assigned. In a later analysis, CDR3 sequences and most-parsimonious VDJ recombination scenarios were assigned using the TCRdist pipeline. In a later analysis, each TCR beta chain was defined by its CDR3 amino acid sequence together with its V-gene family, and reads without a unique V-gene family were excluded. In a later analysis, 550 to 650 highly shared, low-generation-probability nucleotide sequences were removed to address suspected cross-contamination and a sequencing artifact. A later analysis calculated a clonal expansion index for each public chain from normalized within-repertoire ranks of inferred template counts. A later analysis computed generation probabilities with a VDJ recombination model fitted to out-of-frame rearrangements, and checked the results against IGoR. A later analysis scored TCR-TCR, TCR-HLA and TCR-CMV co-occurrence with hypergeometric tests, applying a repertoire-size bias correction to TCR pairs. False discovery rates were estimated in a later analysis by permuting HLA or CMV assignments 20 times. In a later analysis, co-occurring TCRs were grouped using DBSCAN, and TCRdist sequence similarity was added for clustering within HLA-allele-positive subsets. Repertoires with fewer than 30,000 or more than 120,000 public chains, plus five repertoires with anomalous nucleotide sharing, were excluded from co-occurrence clustering. TCRdb retrieved this table from immuneACCESS and kept in-frame rearrangements only. Not all clones are present; in checked studies, unresolved V genes account for under half, and no reason is known for the remainder. The V and J calls and the clone size are those of that table, but D and trimming were determined from the DNA. For this sample the table gives around 90,000 clones, of which 64% were detected only once. Of the sample, roughly 2.1% is held by the ten largest clones.

On this clone itself: It lacks a known antigen. Per-base quality was not reported, and no clone a single base away is much larger than it.

The sequence joins TRBV7-2 to TRBJ1-5, with an unclear D gene assignment. The TCR comes from a human donor in good health. The sequenced material came from PBMCs. Here the CDR3 is given as CASSLVRRNQPQHF. The bases are TGTGCCAGCAGCTTAGTGAGGAGGAATCAGCCCCAGCATTTT.